This T cell receptor (beta chain) was profiled in a study of OX40 agonist ivuxolimab in advanced cancers. Study-wide background: With ivuxolimab, an agonistic anti-OX40 (CD134) antibody, patients were treated. One hepatocellular carcinoma and a couple of cutaneous melanoma patients partially responded. Ivuxolimab doses were 0.01, 0.1, 0.3, 1.5, 3 or 10 mg/kg every 2 weeks.

This table comes from immunoSEQ multiplex PCR, and its TCRdb copy is limited to in-frame clones, with some not included. The sample has about 20,000 clones; about 90% are singletons. Study outcomes and limitations: Relative to CD4+, CD8+ T cells held more expanded clones on average.

Losses at the gene ends were 6 bases for V and 4 bases for J; bases not matched to a gene: 4. Germline V gene sequence: CDR1 LNHDA, CDR2 SQIVND (reference sequence). CDR3 length equals 15 residues. With respect to this clone: Its specificity is unknown.

This receptor was taken from an adult with an advanced solid tumor such as melanoma, head and neck, liver or kidney cancer. The sequences come from CD4+ or CD8+ T cells sorted from blood, collected in a trial of the OX40 agonist ivuxolimab. This sequence joins TRBV19 and TRBJ1-6; 9 positions agree with TRBD1. CDR3 sequence: CASRAGQGYNSPLHF. DNA for the CDR3: TGTGCCAGTAGGGCGGGACAGGGATATAATTCACCCCTCCACTTT.